This T cell receptor (beta chain) was observed in a study of T-cell memory formation after mild COVID-19 (dated by TCRdb to the early 2020s). Describing the broader study: TCR sequence clusters from the two donors were largely donor specific. Two young, previously healthy adult volunteers made up the cohort, one male and one female. In two donors, T-cell clones that expanded and contracted after mild COVID-19 were tracked by sequencing TCRalpha and TCRbeta repertoires over time. General conclusions and limits of the study: Contracting CD4+ clones appeared mostly in the CM and EM memory subsets, whereas CD8+ clones were enriched in EMRA. Clones that contracted from day 15 to 85 showed balanced CD4/CD8 phenotypes, whereas a second wave of clones that expanded from day 15 to 37 leaned towards CD4+. Some responding clones were detected in pre-infection memory, suggesting pre-existing cross-reactive memory T cells joined the SARS-CoV-2 response. The second-wave clones that peaked on day 37 were not confirmed to be SARS-CoV-2 specific. Only two mild cases were covered in the study, and larger cohorts including severe cases with pre-infection samples were considered necessary.

The CDR3 sequence holds 18 residues, the cysteine and phenylalanine included. CDR3 DNA is the only sequence kept; it has 54 bases, read in frame from the first base. Sequences MNHNY (CDR1) and SVGAGI (CDR2) are obtained from the germline V gene (reference sequence). Deletion took 5 bases off V and 0 bases off J, with a span of 20 bases between the germline ends. This clonotype was counted a few times. Which antigen it targets is not known. No clone much larger than this one lies a single base away; base qualities are absent. Ficoll-Paque density gradient centrifugation was used to isolate PBMCs. This sample was sequenced with an Illumina NovaSeq 6000. TCRalpha and TCRbeta cDNA libraries were constructed by 5'RACE with constant-segment primers, with sample barcodes and unique molecular identifiers being introduced. RNA was extracted from every sample with Trizol reagent. Amplification of the libraries took two PCR steps, and the second step added a second sample barcode plus Illumina TruSeq adapters. Sequencing of libraries was performed on an Illumina NovaSeq with 2 x 150 bp paired-end reads. The authors processed their data as follows. The reads were demultiplexed and collapsed into UMI-guided consensus sequences using migec v1.2.7. With mixcr v2.1.11, UMI consensuses were aligned to TRA and TRB V and J templates and assembled into clonotypes. Expanded or contracted clonotypes were those called significant by both edgeR and NoisET, with noise models trained on biological replicates. edgeR calls used a false discovery rate-adjusted p below 0.01 and a log2 fold-change threshold of 1. As an exploratory analysis of dynamics, max-normalized trajectories of the 1000 most abundant clonotypes were examined with PCA combined with hierarchical clustering. Separately sequenced CD4+ and CD8+ repertoires were used to assign the CD4 or CD8 phenotype of responding clones. TCRdb redid the processing of the public reads, applying fastp at Q25 and MiXCR, and retained in-frame beta chains. CDR3 protein sequences are deduplicated, and each keeps its most common genes and DNA. The V and J calls come from TCRdb's annotation, not from the publication. For this sample there are roughly 340,000 distinct CDR3 sequences; roughly 19% appear just once. Jointly, the top ten make up around 20% of the sample.

The receptor's source is a man aged 18 to 30 who had mild COVID-19 (a few samples of this study predate the infection). The sample titles of this study are shuffled in the database, so cell type and time point are left out; the donor was told from shared clones. The sequenced sample consisted of PBMCs or a T cell subset sorted from them (not recorded which). The receptor chain draws on TRBV6-6 and TRBJ1-5; TRBD1 might be the D gene, on 5 matching bases. CDR3 loop: CASSPGGRGQGSNQPQHF. The DNA sequence follows: TGTGCCAGCAGTCCCGGAGGGAGGGGCCAGGGTAGCAATCAGCCCCAGCATTTT.